The rows below give T cell receptor beta chains drawn from one sample of a study of cytotoxic CD8 clonotypes in ibrutinib-treated CLL. Libraries were prepared by immunoSEQ multiplex PCR; TCRdb keeps only in-frame clonotypes and omits some of them. The sample includes more than 200,000 clones, 60% to 75% of them seen just once. The material was PBMCs, obtained after 24 months of ibrutinib treatment. The receptors come from a human donor with chronic lymphocytic leukemia. CDR3s include the opening cysteine and the closing phenylalanine or tryptophan. D genes are given only for firm matches. Only part of the rows carry a size: once, few, many, or a class if the clone is expanded.

j_call clone_size v_call d_call cdr3_nt cdr3_aa
TRBJ1-2 few TRBV27 . TGTGCCAGCGCCCTCGGGGGCGTAGACTACACCTTC CASALGGVDYTF
TRBJ2-5 . TRBV18 . TGTGCCAGCTCACCTTCGTACCAAGAGACCCAGTACTTC CASSPSYQETQYF
TRBJ2-1 once TRBV9 . TGTGCCAGCAGCACGGACGCAAACTCCTACAATGAGCAGTTCTTC CASSTDANSYNEQFF
TRBJ1-2 . TRBV29-1 TRBD1 TGCAGCGTCTTTTGGACAGGCGACTATGGCTACACCTTC CSVFWTGDYGYTF
TRBJ2-3 few TRBV4-3 TRBD2 TGCGCCAGCAGCCAAGGGCGGGAGCTAGATACGCAGTATTTT CASSQGRELDTQYF
TRBJ2-1 . TRBV21-1 . TGTGCCGACGCCCTGCAGCGGGCGAGCTCCTACAATGAGCAGTTCTTC CADALQRASSYNEQFF
TRBJ2-7 . TRBV10-3 . TGTGCCATCAGGGAGGACTACGAGCAGTACTTC CAIREDYEQYF
TRBJ2-6 . TRBV19 . TGTGCCAGTAGCCCCGGACAGATGACTGGGGCCAACGTCCTGACTTTC CASSPGQMTGANVLTF
TRBJ1-1 . TRBV18 . TGTGCCAGCTCACCACAAGAATCAGGCATGAACACTGAAGCTTTCTTT CASSPQESGMNTEAFF
TRBJ2-3 . TRBV7-3 . TGTGCCAGCAGCTTAATGGGGAAGGTGGCGGATACGCAGTATTTT CASSLMGKVADTQYF
TRBJ1-4 . TRBV6-1 . TGTGCCAGCAGTGGGATCGGCCTCACTGAAAAACTGTTTTTT CASSGIGLTEKLFF
TRBJ1-4 . TRBV4-3 . TGCGCCAGCAGCCAAGAGGTGCGTGAAAAACTGTTTTTT CASSQEVREKLFF
TRBJ2-1 few TRBV2 . TGTGCCAGCCTCAGGGTCAATGAGCAGTTCTTC CASLRVNEQFF
TRBJ1-1 . TRBV7-9 . TGTGCCAGCAGCTTAGCCCCCGGAGGGGAAGCTTTCTTT CASSLAPGGEAFF
TRBJ1-2 few TRBV7-9 TRBD1 TGTGCCAGCAGCTTAGCCGGACAGGACCCTCTGGCTGGCTACACCTTC CASSLAGQDPLAGYTF
TRBJ1-2 few TRBV14 TRBD1 TGTGCCAGCAGCCAAGCCCCAGACAGGGTGCATGGCTACACCTTC CASSQAPDRVHGYTF
TRBJ2-7 . TRBV19 TRBD1 TGTGCCAGTAGTATACGACAGGGCTACTCCTACGAGCAGTACTTC CASSIRQGYSYEQYF
TRBJ2-2 . TRBV6-5 . TGTGCCAGCGGCAGTCAGAACACCGGGGAGCTGTTTTTT CASGSQNTGELFF
TRBJ1-4 . TRBV25-1 TRBD1 TGTGCCAGCAGTGAACCCCGTGGCGGGACAGGTACAGGAGAACTGTTTTTT CASSEPRGGTGTGELFF
TRBJ2-1 few TRBV5-1 TRBD2 TGCGCCAGCAGCGACGGCACTAGCGGGGCTAAGCAGTTCTTC CASSDGTSGAKQFF
TRBJ1-2 . TRBV29-1 . TGCAGCGTTTCGACTAACTATGGCTACACCTTC CSVSTNYGYTF
TRBJ2-3 few TRBV19 . TGTGCCAGTAGCCCGGGAACTAGGGCCGCAGATACGCAGTATTTT CASSPGTRAADTQYF
TRBJ1-1 . TRBV9 . TGTGCCAGCAGCGTAGCAGGGATGACTGAAGCTTTCTTT CASSVAGMTEAFF
TRBJ2-3 . TRBV6-5 . TGTGCCAGCAGTTACCGCTTATGGGATACGCAGTATTTT CASSYRLWDTQYF
TRBJ2-3 once TRBV11-3 . TGTGCCAGCAGCCCGGACCCGGGCTATACGCAGTATTTT CASSPDPGYTQYF